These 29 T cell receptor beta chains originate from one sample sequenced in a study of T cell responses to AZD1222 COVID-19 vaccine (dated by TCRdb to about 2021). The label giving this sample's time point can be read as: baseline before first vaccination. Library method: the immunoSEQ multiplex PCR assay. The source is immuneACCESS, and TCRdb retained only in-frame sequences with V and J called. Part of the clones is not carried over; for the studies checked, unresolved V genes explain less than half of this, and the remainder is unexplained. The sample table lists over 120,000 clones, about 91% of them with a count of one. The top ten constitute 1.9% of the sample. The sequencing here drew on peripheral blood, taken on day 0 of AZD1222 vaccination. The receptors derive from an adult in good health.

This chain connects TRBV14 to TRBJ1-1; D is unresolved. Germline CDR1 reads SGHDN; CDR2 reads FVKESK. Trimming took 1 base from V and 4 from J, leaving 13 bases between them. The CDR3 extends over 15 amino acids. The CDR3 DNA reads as TGTGCCAGCAGCCAAGGGTGGGGAATGGGCACTGAAGCTTTCTTT. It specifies CASSQGWGMGTEAFF.

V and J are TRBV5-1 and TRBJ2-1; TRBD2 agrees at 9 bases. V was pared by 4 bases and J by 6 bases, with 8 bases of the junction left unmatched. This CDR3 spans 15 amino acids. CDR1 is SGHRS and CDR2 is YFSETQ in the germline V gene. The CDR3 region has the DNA TGCGCCAGCAGCACAAGCGGGGGGCCCGTCAATGAGCAGTTCTTC. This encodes CASSTSGGPVNEQFF.

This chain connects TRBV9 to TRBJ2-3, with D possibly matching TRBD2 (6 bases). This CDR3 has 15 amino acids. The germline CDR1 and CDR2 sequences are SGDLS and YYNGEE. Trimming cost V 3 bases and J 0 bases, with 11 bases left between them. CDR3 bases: TGTGCCAGCAGCGCGGGGACTTATAGCACAGATACGCAGTATTTT. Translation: CASSAGTYSTDTQYF.

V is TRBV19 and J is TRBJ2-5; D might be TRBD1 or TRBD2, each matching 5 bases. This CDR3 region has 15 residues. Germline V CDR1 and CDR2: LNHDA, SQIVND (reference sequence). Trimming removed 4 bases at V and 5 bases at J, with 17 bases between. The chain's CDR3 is CASSTRDGLGETQYF. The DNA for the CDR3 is TGTGCCAGTAGTACCCGGGACGGTCTTGGTGAGACCCAGTACTTC.

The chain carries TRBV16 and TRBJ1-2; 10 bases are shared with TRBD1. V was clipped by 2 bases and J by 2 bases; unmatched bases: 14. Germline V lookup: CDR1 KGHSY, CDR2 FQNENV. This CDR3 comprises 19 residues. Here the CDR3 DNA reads TGTGCCAGCAGCCAACCACGCTTGATCGGACAGGGGGAGAACTATGGCTACACCTTC. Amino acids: CASSQPRLIGQGENYGYTF.

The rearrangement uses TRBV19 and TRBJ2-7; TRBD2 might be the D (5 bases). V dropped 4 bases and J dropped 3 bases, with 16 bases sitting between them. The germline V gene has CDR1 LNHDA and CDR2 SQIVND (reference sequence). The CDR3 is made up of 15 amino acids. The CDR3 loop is CASSNGLLRLYEQYF. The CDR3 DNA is TGTGCCAGTAGTAACGGACTCCTTCGCCTCTACGAGCAGTACTTC.

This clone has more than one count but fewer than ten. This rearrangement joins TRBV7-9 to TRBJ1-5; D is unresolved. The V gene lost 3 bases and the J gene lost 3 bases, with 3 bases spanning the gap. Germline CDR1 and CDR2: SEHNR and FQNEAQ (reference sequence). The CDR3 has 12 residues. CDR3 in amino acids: CASSFDNQPQHF. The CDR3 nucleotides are TGTGCCAGCAGCTTTGACAATCAGCCCCAGCATTTT.

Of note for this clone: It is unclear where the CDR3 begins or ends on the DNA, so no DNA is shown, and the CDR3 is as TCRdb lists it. The chain's CDR3 is CASSFGPGGGNPYEQYF. The chain is built from TRBV5-6 and TRBJ2-7; TRBD2 is taken as the D call from the table, unchecked against the DNA. Germline V gene sequence: CDR1 SGHDT, CDR2 YYEEEE. The CDR3 is 17 amino acids in total, end residues counted.

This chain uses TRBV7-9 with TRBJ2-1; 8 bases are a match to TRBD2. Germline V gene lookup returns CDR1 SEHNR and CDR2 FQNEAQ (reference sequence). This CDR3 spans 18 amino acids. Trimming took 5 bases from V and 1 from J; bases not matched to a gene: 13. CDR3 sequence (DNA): TGTGCCAGCAGCGCCCGTAGCACAGCGGGGGCTTCCTACAATGAGCAGTTCTTC. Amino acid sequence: CASSARSTAGASYNEQFF.

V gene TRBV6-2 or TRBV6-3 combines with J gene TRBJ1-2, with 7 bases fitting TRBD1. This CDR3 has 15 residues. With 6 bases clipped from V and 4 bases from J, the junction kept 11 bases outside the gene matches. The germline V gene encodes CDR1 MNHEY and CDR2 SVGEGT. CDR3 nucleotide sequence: TGTGCCAGCAGCGAAAACAGGGGCCTCGGCTATGGCTACACCTTC. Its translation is CASSENRGLGYGYTF.

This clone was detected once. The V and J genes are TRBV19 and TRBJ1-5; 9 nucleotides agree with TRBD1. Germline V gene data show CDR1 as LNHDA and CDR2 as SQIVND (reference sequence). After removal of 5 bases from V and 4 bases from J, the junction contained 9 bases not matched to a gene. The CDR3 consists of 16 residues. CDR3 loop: CASSLGQGRVNQPQHF. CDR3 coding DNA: TGTGCCAGTAGTTTGGGACAGGGCAGGGTAAATCAGCCCCAGCATTTT. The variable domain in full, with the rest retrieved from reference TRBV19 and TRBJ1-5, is DGGITQSPKYLFRKEGQNVTLSCEQNLNHDAMYWYRQDPGQGLRLIYYSQIVNDFQKGDIAEGYSVSREKKESFPLTVTSAQKNPTAFYLCASSLGQGRVNQPQHFGDGTRLSIL.

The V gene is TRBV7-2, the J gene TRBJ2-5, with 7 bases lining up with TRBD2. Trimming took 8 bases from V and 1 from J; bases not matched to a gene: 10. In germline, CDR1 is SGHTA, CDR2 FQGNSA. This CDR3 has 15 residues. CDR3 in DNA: TGTGCCAGCGCCCGCGGGGGAGCGGCCCAAGAGACCCAGTACTTC. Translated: CASARGGAAQETQYF.

CDR3 amino acids: CASSLRSHSGPWGNQPQHF. The CDR3 DNA reads as TGTGCCAGCAGCTTAAGGTCCCACAGTGGCCCTTGGGGCAATCAGCCCCAGCATTTT. This chain joins TRBV7-2 and TRBJ1-5; the D is unclear. With 2 bases removed from V and 2 bases from J, the gap between germline ends came to 22 bases. The CDR3 length is 19 residues. From germline, CDR1 is SGHTA and CDR2 FQGNSA. Drawing the rest from reference TRBV7-2 and TRBJ1-5, the complete variable domain is GAGVSQSPSNKVTEKGKDVELRCDPISGHTALYWYRQSLGQGLEFLIYFQGNSAPDKSGLPSDRFSAERTGGSVSTLTIQRTQQEDSAVYLCASSLRSHSGPWGNQPQHFGDGTRLSIL.

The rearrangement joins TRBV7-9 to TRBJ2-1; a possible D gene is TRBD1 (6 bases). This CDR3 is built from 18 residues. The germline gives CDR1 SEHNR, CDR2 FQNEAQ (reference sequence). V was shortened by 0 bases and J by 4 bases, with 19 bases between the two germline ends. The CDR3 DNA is TGTGCCAGCAGCTTAGCGGCTGGGACACTCAGAACGTACAATGAGCAGTTCTTC. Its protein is CASSLAAGTLRTYNEQFF. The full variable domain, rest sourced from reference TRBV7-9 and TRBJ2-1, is DTGVSQNPRHKITKRGQNVTFRCDPISEHNRLYWYRQTLGQGPEFLTYFQNEAQLEKSRLLSDRFSAERPKGSFSTLEIQRTEQGDSAMYLCASSLAAGTLRTYNEQFFGPGTRLTVL.

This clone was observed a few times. Written as DNA, the CDR3 is TGTGCCAGCAACACAGTCGGGGTCTACGAGCAGTACTTC. The encoded protein is CASNTVGVYEQYF. J is TRBJ2-7 and V is TRBV2; D might be TRBD2 (5 bases). The CDR3 length is 13 residues. Germline lookup yields CDR1 SNHLY and CDR2 FYNNEI. Trimming stripped 7 bases from V and 3 bases from J, with 13 bases between.

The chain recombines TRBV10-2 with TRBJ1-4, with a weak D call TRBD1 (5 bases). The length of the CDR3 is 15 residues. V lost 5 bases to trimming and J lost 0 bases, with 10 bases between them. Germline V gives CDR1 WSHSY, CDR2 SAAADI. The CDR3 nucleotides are TGCGCCAGCAGTATGGGGGGTGCAACTAATGAAAAACTGTTTTTT. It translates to CASSMGGATNEKLFF.

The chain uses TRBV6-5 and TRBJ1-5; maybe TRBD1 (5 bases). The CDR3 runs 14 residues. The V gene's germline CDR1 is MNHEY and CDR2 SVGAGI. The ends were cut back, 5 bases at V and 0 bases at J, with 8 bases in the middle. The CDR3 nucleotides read TGTGCCAGCAGTCGGACAAATAGCAATCAGCCCCAGCATTTT. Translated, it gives CASSRTNSNQPQHF.

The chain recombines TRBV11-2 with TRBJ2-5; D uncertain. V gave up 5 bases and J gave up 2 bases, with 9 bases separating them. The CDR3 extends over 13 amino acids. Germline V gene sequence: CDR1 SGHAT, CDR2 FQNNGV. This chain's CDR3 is CASSIQVQETQYF. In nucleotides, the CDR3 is TGTGCCAGCAGCATACAAGTACAAGAGACCCAGTACTTC.

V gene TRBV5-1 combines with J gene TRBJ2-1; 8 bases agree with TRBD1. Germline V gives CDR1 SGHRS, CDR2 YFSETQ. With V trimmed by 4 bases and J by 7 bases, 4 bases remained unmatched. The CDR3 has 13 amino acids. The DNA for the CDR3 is TGCGCCAGCAGCCCATGGACAGGGAATGAGCAGTTCTTC. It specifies CASSPWTGNEQFF.

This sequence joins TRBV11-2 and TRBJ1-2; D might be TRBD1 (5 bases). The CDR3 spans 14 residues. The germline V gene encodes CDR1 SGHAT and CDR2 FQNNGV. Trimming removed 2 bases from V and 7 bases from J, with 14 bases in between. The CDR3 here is CASSLRGLPVGYTF. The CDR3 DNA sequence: TGTGCCAGCAGCTTACGGGGACTCCCGGTTGGCTACACCTTC. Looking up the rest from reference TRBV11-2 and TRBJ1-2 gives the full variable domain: EAGVAQSPRYKIIEKRQSVAFWCNPISGHATLYWYQQILGQGPKLLIQFQNNGVVDDSQLPKDRFSAERLKGVDSTLKIQPAKLEDSAVYLCASSLRGLPVGYTFGSGTRLTVV.

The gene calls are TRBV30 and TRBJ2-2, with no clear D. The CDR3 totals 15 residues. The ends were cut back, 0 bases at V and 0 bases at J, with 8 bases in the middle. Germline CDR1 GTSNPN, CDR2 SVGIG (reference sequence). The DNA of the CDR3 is TGTGCCTGGAGTGTACTTAGGGCGAACACCGGGGAGCTGTTTTTT. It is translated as CAWSVLRANTGELFF.

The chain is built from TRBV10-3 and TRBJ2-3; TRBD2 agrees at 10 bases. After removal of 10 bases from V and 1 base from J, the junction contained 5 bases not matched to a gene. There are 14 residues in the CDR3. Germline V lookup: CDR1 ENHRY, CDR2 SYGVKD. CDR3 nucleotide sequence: TGTGCCACCCAAGGACTAGCGGGCACAGATACGCAGTATTTT. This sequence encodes CATQGLAGTDTQYF.

The CDR3 DNA reads as TGTGCCAGCAGCGGCCAGGACGGATCCATGGAGACCCAGTACTTC. This encodes CASSGQDGSMETQYF. This rearrangement joins TRBV7-9 to TRBJ2-5; D call uncertain. In germline, CDR1 is SEHNR, CDR2 FQNEAQ (reference sequence). Trimming removed 5 bases from V and 5 bases from J, with 18 bases in between. This CDR3 region has 15 residues.

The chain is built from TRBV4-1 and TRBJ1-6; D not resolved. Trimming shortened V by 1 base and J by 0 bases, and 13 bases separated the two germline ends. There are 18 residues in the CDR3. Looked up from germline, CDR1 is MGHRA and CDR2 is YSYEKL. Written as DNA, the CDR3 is TGCGCCAGCAGCCAAGTCGGGCAGGAGAGCTCCTATAATTCACCCCTCCACTTT. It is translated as CASSQVGQESSYNSPLHF.

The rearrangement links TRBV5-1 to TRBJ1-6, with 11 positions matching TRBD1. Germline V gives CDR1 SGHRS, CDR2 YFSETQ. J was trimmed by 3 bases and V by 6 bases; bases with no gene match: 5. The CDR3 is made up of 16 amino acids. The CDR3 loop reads CASTRTGGVYNSPLHF. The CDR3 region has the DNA TGCGCCAGCACCCGGACAGGGGGCGTCTATAATTCACCCCTCCACTTT.

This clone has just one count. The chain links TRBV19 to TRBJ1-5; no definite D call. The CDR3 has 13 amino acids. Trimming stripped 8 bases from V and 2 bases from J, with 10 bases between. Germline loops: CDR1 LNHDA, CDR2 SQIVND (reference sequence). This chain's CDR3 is CASPLGGNQPQHF. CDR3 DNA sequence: TGTGCCAGTCCCCTCGGGGGCAATCAGCCCCAGCATTTT.

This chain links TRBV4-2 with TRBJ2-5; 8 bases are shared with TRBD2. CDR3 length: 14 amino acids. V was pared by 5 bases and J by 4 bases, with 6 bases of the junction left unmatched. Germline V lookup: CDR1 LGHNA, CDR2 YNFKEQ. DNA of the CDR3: TGTGCCAGCAGCTTTAGCGGGGCGGGAGAGACCCAGTACTTC. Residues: CASSFSGAGETQYF.

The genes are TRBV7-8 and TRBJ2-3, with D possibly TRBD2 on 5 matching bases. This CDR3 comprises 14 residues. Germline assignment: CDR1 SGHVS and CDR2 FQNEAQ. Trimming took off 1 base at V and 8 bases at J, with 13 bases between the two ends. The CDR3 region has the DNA TGTGCCAGCAGCTTAGACGGGGTGGACGGTACGCAGTATTTT. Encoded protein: CASSLDGVDGTQYF. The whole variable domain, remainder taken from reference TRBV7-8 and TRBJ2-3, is GAGVSQSPRYKVAKRGQDVALRCDPISGHVSLFWYQQALGQGPEFLTYFQNEAQLDKSGLPSDRFFAERPEGSVSTLKIQRTQQEDSAVYLCASSLDGVDGTQYFGPGTRLTVL.

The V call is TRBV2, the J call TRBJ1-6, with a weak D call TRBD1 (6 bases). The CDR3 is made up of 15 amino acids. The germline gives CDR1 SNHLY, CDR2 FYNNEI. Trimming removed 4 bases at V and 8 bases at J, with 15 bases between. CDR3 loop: CASSAEQGQDSPLHF. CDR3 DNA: TGTGCCAGCAGTGCGGAACAGGGCCAAGATTCACCCCTCCACTTT. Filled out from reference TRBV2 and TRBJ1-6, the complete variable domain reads EPEVTQTPSHQVTQMGQEVILRCVPISNHLYFYWYRQILGQKVEFLVSFYNNEISEKSEIFDDQFSVERPDGSNFTLKIRSTKLEDSAMYFCASSAEQGQDSPLHFGNGTRLTVT.